What follows is one TCR beta chain and its context. Its antigen remains unknown. The data derive from a study of shared clonotypes between healthy human individuals. Broader study findings: Sharing of clonotypes among donors was expected to vary with sequencing depth.

Sorted-subset replicate PCRs used roughly 220 ng DNA, 25,000 to 30,000 T cell genomes. The repertoire was sequenced with immunoSEQ multiplex PCR; TCRdb's copy has only in-frame clones and lacks some. The profile shows about a million clones, about 80% of them singletons. Specimen: memory CD4+ T cells from PBMCs. Subset denoted: CD45RA-negative fraction. This clonotype was sampled from a man younger than 35 in good health. Some clones in this sample may be carry-over from other donors' samples.

The CDR3 DNA reads as TGTGCCAGCAGCTTAGTTGGCCCATCGGAGACCCAGTACTTC. Translation: CASSLVGPSETQYF. The rearrangement links TRBV11-2 to TRBJ2-5; D is unresolved. This CDR3 region has 14 residues. Per the germline V gene, CDR1 is SGHAT and CDR2 is FQNNGV. V was trimmed by 1 base and J by 5 bases, leaving 11 bases between them. The entire variable domain, with the rest obtained from reference TRBV11-2 and TRBJ2-5, is as follows: EAGVAQSPRYKIIEKRQSVAFWCNPISGHATLYWYQQILGQGPKLLIQFQNNGVVDDSQLPKDRFSAERLKGVDSTLKIQPAKLEDSAVYLCASSLVGPSETQYFGPGTRLLVL.